This paragraph reports one T cell receptor beta chain. Data came from immunoSEQ multiplex PCR; TCRdb stores just in-frame clones and leaves some out. The sample lists approximately 160,000 clones, more than 60% occurring once. The ends were cut back, 0 bases at V and 3 bases at J, with 3 bases in the middle. Germline CDR1 reads MGHDK; CDR2 reads SYGVNS. The CDR3 is 12 amino acids. These data are taken from a study of blood T cell repertoires in COVID-19. As for the study in general: Specimens from acute and convalescent COVID-19 originated in the United States, Italy and Spain. T cells, B-cell-depleted T cells, or PBMCs supplied cDNA or gDNA.

The sequence came from an older man with acute or convalescent COVID-19. The source material was peripheral blood. The chain employs TRBV25-1 and TRBJ2-7, with D unclear. The CDR3 nucleotides read TGTGCCAGCAGTGAATATAACTACGAGCAGTACTTC. Encoded protein: CASSEYNYEQYF.